A selection of T cell receptor beta chains follows, all from one sample in a study of OX40 agonist ivuxolimab in advanced cancers. Clones were read by immunoSEQ multiplex PCR, and TCRdb kept only the in-frame ones, dropping some. The sample lists roughly 72,000 clones, over 70% occurring once. The starting material was CD4+ or CD8+ T cells sorted from blood, obtained in a trial of the OX40 agonist ivuxolimab. These receptors came from an adult with an advanced solid tumor such as melanoma, head and neck, liver or kidney cancer. Each CDR3 is given with its conserved first and last residue. D genes are given only for firm matches. Rows give clone size only sometimes, using once, few, many, or a class for an expanded clone.

TRBD2	few	TRBV4-1	TRBJ2-3	CASSPRASGSGTDTQYF	TGCGCCAGCAGCCCCCGGGCTAGCGGGTCTGGCACAGATACGCAGTATTTT
-	-	TRBV7-9	TRBJ1-4	CASRRENEKLFF	TGTGCCAGCCGACGGGAAAATGAAAAACTGTTTTTT
-	-	TRBV6-5	TRBJ2-7	CASSYSAQGAYEQYF	TGTGCCAGCAGTTACTCAGCCCAGGGAGCCTACGAGCAGTACTTC
TRBD1	few	TRBV5-6	TRBJ1-1	CASSLAGQGEAFF	TGTGCCAGCAGCTTGGCTGGACAGGGGGAAGCTTTCTTT
-	-	TRBV11-2	TRBJ2-1	CASSTHREFSSYNEQFF	TGTGCCAGCAGCACCCACCGGGAGTTTAGCTCCTACAATGAGCAGTTCTTC
TRBD2	-	TRBV7-2	TRBJ2-3	CASSRLAGGQDTQYF	TGTGCCAGCAGCCGACTAGCGGGGGGGCAAGATACGCAGTATTTT
-	-	TRBV5-1	TRBJ1-2	CASSLGYYGYTF	TGCGCCAGCAGCTTGGGGTACTATGGCTACACCTTC
TRBD2	-	TRBV7-3	TRBJ2-5	CASSASGRDQETQYF	TGTGCCAGCAGTGCTAGCGGGAGGGATCAAGAGACCCAGTACTTC
-	-	TRBV6-1	TRBJ1-6	CASSTLGYNSPLHF	TGTGCCAGCAGCACATTGGGTTATAATTCACCCCTCCACTTT
-	few	TRBV7-9	TRBJ1-2	CASSFTGILVGYTF	TGTGCCAGCAGCTTCACCGGGATACTTGTTGGCTACACCTTC
-	once	TRBV7-7	TRBJ2-3	CASSPVSGELDTQYF	TGTGCCAGCAGCCCTGTGAGCGGAGAGTTAGATACGCAGTATTTT
TRBD2	-	TRBV6-5	TRBJ2-7	CASSAPGLGTYEQYF	TGTGCCAGCAGTGCTCCGGGACTAGGGACCTACGAGCAGTACTTC
-	-	TRBV10-1	TRBJ2-7	CASSESPKGATGRTSYEQYF	TGCGCCAGCAGTGAGTCCCCTAAAGGAGCGACAGGGAGGACGTCCTACGAGCAGTACTTC
-	-	TRBV27	TRBJ1-5	CASSFQGYQPQHF	TGTGCCAGCAGTTTTCAGGGGTATCAGCCCCAGCATTTT
-	-	TRBV5-1	TRBJ2-1	CASSLGVTEYNEQFF	TGCGCCAGCAGCTTGGGAGTGACAGAATACAATGAGCAGTTCTTC
TRBD2	once	TRBV6-1	TRBJ2-1	CASREGTSNYNEQFF	TGTGCCAGCAGAGAAGGGACTAGCAACTACAATGAGCAGTTCTTC
-	once	TRBV11-2	TRBJ2-3	CASSLALLDTQYF	TGTGCCAGCAGCCTTGCCCTCCTGGATACGCAGTATTTT
TRBD1	-	TRBV4-2	TRBJ2-5	CASSQSPGTGTREQYF	TGTGCCAGCAGCCAATCCCCCGGGACAGGGACAAGGGAGCAGTACTTC
-	-	TRBV5-1	TRBJ2-5	CASSSGLLEETQYF	TGCGCCAGCAGCTCAGGGCTATTGGAGGAGACCCAGTACTTC
-	-	TRBV28	TRBJ1-4	CASSSPKAASEKLFF	TGTGCCAGCAGTTCACCCAAGGCAGCGAGCGAAAAACTGTTTTTT
TRBD1	-	TRBV28	TRBJ2-6	CASSPPGTVSGANVLTF	TGTGCCAGCAGTCCACCCGGGACAGTCTCTGGGGCCAACGTCCTGACTTTC
TRBD1	-	TRBV18	TRBJ1-5	CASSPPDRDGTQPQHF	TGTGCCAGCTCACCACCAGACAGGGACGGGACTCAGCCCCAGCATTTT
-	-	TRBV27	TRBJ1-2	CASSSNYQGFCTF	TGTGCCAGCAGTTCGAATTACCAGGGGTTTTGCACCTTC
-	-	TRBV25-1	TRBJ2-5	CASSEYGRRGETQYF	TGTGCCAGCAGTGAATACGGGCGGAGGGGAGAGACCCAGTACTTC
TRBD2	-	TRBV5-4	TRBJ2-7	CASSLTSGGYEQYF	TGTGCCAGCAGCTTGACTAGCGGGGGCTACGAGCAGTACTTC
-	-	TRBV7-9	TRBJ1-1	CASSSGGGVTEAFF	TGTGCCAGCAGCTCCGGAGGGGGGGTTACTGAAGCTTTCTTT
-	few	TRBV5-1	TRBJ1-2	CASSLEGRNYGYTF	TGCGCCAGCAGCTTGGAGGGCAGAAACTATGGCTACACCTTC
TRBD2	-	TRBV9	TRBJ2-1	CASSVGGGLNNEQFF	TGTGCCAGCAGCGTCGGCGGGGGATTGAACAATGAGCAGTTCTTC
TRBD1	-	TRBV28	TRBJ2-7	CASSTAGTGTYEQYF	TGTGCCAGCAGTACTGCCGGGACAGGGACCTACGAGCAGTACTTC
-	-	TRBV6-5	TRBJ1-2	CASSYGGTGGYGYTF	TGTGCCAGCAGTTACGGGGGAACAGGCGGCTATGGCTACACCTTC
TRBD2	-	TRBV19	TRBJ2-1	CASSKGGRLDEQFF	TGTGCCAGTAGTAAGGGCGGGAGGTTGGATGAGCAGTTCTTC
-	once	TRBV5-1	TRBJ1-1	CASSFGGFTEAFF	TGCGCCAGCAGCTTCGGGGGATTCACTGAAGCTTTCTTT
TRBD1	few	TRBV7-3	TRBJ2-2	CASSGGTGYTGELFF	TGTGCCAGCAGCGGAGGGACAGGGTATACCGGGGAGCTGTTTTTT
TRBD1	once	TRBV4-2	TRBJ1-2	CASRKGQLERNNYGYTF	TGTGCCAGCAGAAAGGGACAGTTAGAACGCAATAACTATGGCTACACCTTC
TRBD1	-	TRBV7-2	TRBJ1-6	CASSQTGDSPLHF	TGTGCCAGCAGCCAGACAGGGGATTCACCCCTCCACTTT
-	-	TRBV7-3	TRBJ2-1	CASSPSRGVASSYNEQFF	TGTGCCAGCAGCCCCTCCCGTGGGGTAGCGAGCTCCTACAATGAGCAGTTCTTC
-	-	TRBV13	TRBJ1-2	CASSPPEVANYGYTF	TGTGCCAGCAGCCCCCCGGAGGTGGCTAACTATGGCTACACCTTC
-	-	TRBV2	TRBJ2-1	CASSAGTEQFF	TGTGCCAGCAGTGCAGGTACTGAGCAGTTCTTC
-	few	TRBV28	TRBJ1-3	CASSPLRSGNTIYF	TGTGCCAGCAGTCCATTACGCTCTGGAAACACCATATATTTT
-	-	TRBV6-6	TRBJ1-5	CASSYEGSINQPQHF	TGTGCCAGCAGTTACGAGGGATCTATCAATCAGCCCCAGCATTTT
-	once	TRBV11-2	TRBJ1-1	CASSLDMTAVEAFF	TGTGCCAGCAGCTTAGATATGACGGCCGTGGAAGCTTTCTTT
-	-	TRBV4-3	TRBJ2-7	CASSQRTSSYEQYF	TGCGCCAGCAGCCAAAGGACAAGCTCCTACGAGCAGTACTTC
-	-	TRBV7-2	TRBJ2-5	CASSLLTETQYF	TGTGCCAGCAGCTTACTAACGGAGACCCAGTACTTC
TRBD2	-	TRBV18	TRBJ2-3	CASSLSSGDKDTQYF	TGTGCCAGCTCACTATCTAGCGGAGACAAGGATACGCAGTATTTT
-	-	TRBV7-6	TRBJ1-1	CASSLGGGNTEAFF	TGTGCCAGCAGCTTAGGCGGGGGGAACACTGAAGCTTTCTTT
TRBD2	-	TRBV19	TRBJ2-1	CASSQLAGSYNEQFF	TGTGCCAGTAGTCAACTAGCGGGGTCCTACAATGAGCAGTTCTTC
-	-	TRBV27	TRBJ1-6	CASTLGVNSPLHF	TGTGCCAGCACCTTGGGGGTTAATTCACCCCTCCACTTT
-	-	TRBV29-1	TRBJ1-1	CSVAQGVNTEAFF	TGCAGCGTTGCACAGGGAGTGAACACTGAAGCTTTCTTT